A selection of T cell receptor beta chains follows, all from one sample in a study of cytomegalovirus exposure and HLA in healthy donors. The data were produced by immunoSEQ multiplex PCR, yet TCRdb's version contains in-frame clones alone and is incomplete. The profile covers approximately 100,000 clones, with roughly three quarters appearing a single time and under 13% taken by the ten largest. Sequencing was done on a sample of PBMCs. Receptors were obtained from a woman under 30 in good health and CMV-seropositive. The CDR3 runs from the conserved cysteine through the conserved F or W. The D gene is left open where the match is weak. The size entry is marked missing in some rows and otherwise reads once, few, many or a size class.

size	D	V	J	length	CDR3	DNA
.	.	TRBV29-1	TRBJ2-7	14	CSVETDRGGYEQYF	TGCAGCGTTGAAACAGATAGGGGCGGATACGAGCAGTACTTC
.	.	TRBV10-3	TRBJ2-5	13	CAISDGQTETQYF	TGTGCCATCAGTGATGGACAGACAGAGACCCAGTACTTC
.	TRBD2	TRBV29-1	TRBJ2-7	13	CSMIPSGRYEQYF	TGCAGCATGATCCCTAGCGGGCGCTACGAGCAGTACTTC
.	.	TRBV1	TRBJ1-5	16	CTSSPGHSISNQPQHF	TGCACCAGCAGCCCCGGTCACAGTATTAGCAATCAGCCCCAGCATTTT
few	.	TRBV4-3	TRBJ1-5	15	CASSQDYPGVQPQHF	TGCGCCAGCAGCCAAGATTACCCCGGGGTGCAGCCCCAGCATTTT
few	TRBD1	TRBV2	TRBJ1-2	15	CASSEGDRGVVGYTF	TGTGCCAGCAGTGAAGGGGACAGGGGGGTGGTTGGCTACACCTTC
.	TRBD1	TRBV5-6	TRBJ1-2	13	CASSGDRGYGYTF	TGTGCCAGCAGCGGGGACAGGGGCTATGGCTACACCTTC
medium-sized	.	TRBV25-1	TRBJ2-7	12	CASSLGAYEQYF	TGTGCCAGCAGCTTGGGAGCCTACGAGCAGTACTTC
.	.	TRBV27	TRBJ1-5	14	CASSPQPLDQPQHF	TGTGCCAGCAGTCCACAGCCCCTGGATCAGCCCCAGCATTTT
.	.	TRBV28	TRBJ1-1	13	CASSLIASGEAFF	TGTGCCAGCAGTTTAATCGCCTCAGGAGAAGCTTTCTTT
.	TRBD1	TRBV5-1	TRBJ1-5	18	CASSLFRQGNFSNQPQHF	TGCGCCAGCAGCTTGTTTAGACAGGGGAACTTTAGCAATCAGCCCCAGCATTTT
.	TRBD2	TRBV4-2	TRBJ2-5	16	CASSQDRLAGQETQYF	TGTGCCAGCAGCCAGGATCGACTAGCGGGACAAGAGACCCAGTACTTC
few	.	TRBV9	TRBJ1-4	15	CASSVGQVVNEKLFF	TGTGCCAGCAGCGTAGGGCAGGTTGTTAATGAAAAACTGTTTTTT
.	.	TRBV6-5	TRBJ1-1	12	CASSPSARAAFF	TGTGCCAGCAGTCCCTCTGCCAGGGCTGCTTTCTTT
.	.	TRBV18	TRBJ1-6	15	CASSPELSLRSPLHF	TGTGCCAGCTCACCGGAGTTGTCCCTGAGATCACCCCTCCACTTT
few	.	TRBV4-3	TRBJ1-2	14	CASSQEAGLYGYTF	TGCGCCAGCAGCCAAGAGGCAGGTTTATATGGCTACACCTTC
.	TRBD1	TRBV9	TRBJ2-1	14	CASSPGGLNNEQFF	TGTGCCAGCAGCCCAGGGGGCCTGAACAATGAGCAGTTCTTC
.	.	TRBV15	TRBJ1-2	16	CATSRDLQGSAYGYTF	TGTGCCACCAGCAGAGATTTGCAGGGGAGCGCCTATGGCTACACCTTC
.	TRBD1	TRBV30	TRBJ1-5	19	CAWSVLRGTGAMGNQPQHF	TGTGCCTGGAGTGTACTAAGAGGGACAGGGGCGATGGGCAATCAGCCCCAGCATTTT
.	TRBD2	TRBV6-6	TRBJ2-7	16	CASSYPTGGAGYEQYF	TGTGCCAGCAGTTACCCCACGGGGGGGGCAGGCTACGAGCAGTACTTC
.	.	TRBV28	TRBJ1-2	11	CASRTERGYTF	TGTGCCAGCAGAACCGAGAGGGGCTACACCTTC
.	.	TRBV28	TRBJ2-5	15	CASSLWTRQEETQYF	TGTGCCAGCAGTTTGTGGACCAGACAGGAGGAGACCCAGTACTTC
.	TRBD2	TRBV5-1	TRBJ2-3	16	CASSLVGTSGTDTQYF	TGCGCCAGCAGCTTGGTCGGGACTAGCGGCACAGATACGCAGTATTTT
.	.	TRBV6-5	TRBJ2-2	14	CASSSSVWTGELFF	.
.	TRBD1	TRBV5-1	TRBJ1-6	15	CASSFSGGVESPLHF	TGCGCCAGCAGCTTTTCAGGGGGAGTAGAATCACCCCTCCACTTT
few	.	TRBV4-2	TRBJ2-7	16	CASSRVDSASGYEQYF	TGTGCCAGCAGCCGAGTTGACAGCGCTTCCGGCTACGAGCAGTACTTC
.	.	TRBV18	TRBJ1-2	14	CASSPELANYGYTF	TGTGCCAGCTCTCCTGAGTTAGCCAACTATGGCTACACCTTC
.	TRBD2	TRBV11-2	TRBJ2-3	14	CASKREWGTDTQYF	TGTGCCAGTAAGCGGGAGTGGGGCACAGATACGCAGTATTTT
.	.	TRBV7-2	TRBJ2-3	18	CASSRARQGSSFTDTQYF	TGTGCCAGCAGCCGAGCGAGGCAGGGATCCTCGTTCACAGATACGCAGTATTTT
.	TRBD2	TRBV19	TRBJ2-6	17	CASSKPQGRAGANVLTF	TGTGCCAGTAGTAAACCCCAAGGGAGGGCTGGGGCCAACGTCCTGACTTTC
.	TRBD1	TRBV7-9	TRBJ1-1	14	CASSLGTVESEAFF	TGTGCCAGCAGCTTGGGGACAGTGGAATCTGAAGCTTTCTTT
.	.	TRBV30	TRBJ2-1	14	CAWSVIPSRGEQFF	TGTGCCTGGAGTGTTATTCCTAGCCGGGGTGAGCAGTTCTTC
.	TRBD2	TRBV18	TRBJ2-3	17	CASSPVPRGGEGDTQYF	TGTGCCAGCTCACCAGTCCCCCGGGGCGGGGAGGGAGATACGCAGTATTTT
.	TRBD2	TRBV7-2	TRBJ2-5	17	CASSLEAAGGPRETQYF	TGTGCCAGCAGCTTAGAGGCGGCGGGGGGGCCGAGAGAGACCCAGTACTTC
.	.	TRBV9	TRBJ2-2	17	CASSVAHTTDFTGELFF	TGTGCCAGCAGCGTAGCTCATACTACCGACTTCACCGGGGAGCTGTTTTTT
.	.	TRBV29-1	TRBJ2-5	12	CSAWDFQETQYF	TGCAGCGCGTGGGACTTCCAAGAGACCCAGTACTTC
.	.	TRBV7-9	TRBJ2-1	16	CASSLVHGDSYNEQFF	TGTGCCAGCAGCTTAGTGCACGGGGACTCCTACAATGAGCAGTTCTTC
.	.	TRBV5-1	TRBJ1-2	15	CASSLSVTDLYGYTF	TGCGCCAGCAGCTTGTCCGTGACAGACCTATACGGCTACACCTTC
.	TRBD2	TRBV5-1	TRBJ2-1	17	CASSSEPGLAGKNEQFF	TGCGCCAGCAGCTCAGAACCGGGACTAGCGGGAAAAAATGAGCAGTTCTTC
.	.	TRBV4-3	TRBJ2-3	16	CASSLIIAESSDTQYF	TGCGCCAGCAGCCTTATTATCGCTGAGTCCTCAGATACGCAGTATTTT
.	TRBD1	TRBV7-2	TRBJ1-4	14	CASSLDRGHEKLFF	TGTGCCAGCAGCTTGGACAGGGGGCACGAAAAACTGTTTTTT
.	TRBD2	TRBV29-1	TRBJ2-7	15	CSVEDPGTSGGEQYF	TGCAGCGTTGAAGATCCCGGGACTAGCGGGGGAGAGCAGTACTTC
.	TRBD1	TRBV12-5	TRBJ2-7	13	CASGLDRGYEQYF	TGTGCTAGTGGTTTAGACAGGGGCTACGAGCAGTACTTC
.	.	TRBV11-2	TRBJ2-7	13	CASSLGAAYEQYF	TGTGCCAGCAGCTTAGGCGCGGCCTACGAGCAGTACTTC
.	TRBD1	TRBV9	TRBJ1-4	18	CASSRAGTGKIKGEKLFF	TGTGCCAGCAGTAGGGCCGGGACAGGTAAAATTAAAGGCGAAAAACTGTTTTTT
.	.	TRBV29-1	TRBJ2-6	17	CSVPSSVMRAGANVLTF	TGCAGCGTGCCTTCTAGCGTAATGAGGGCTGGGGCCAACGTCCTGACTTTC
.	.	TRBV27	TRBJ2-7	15	CASSLRVGAPREQYF	TGTGCCAGCAGTTTAAGAGTAGGGGCTCCCCGCGAGCAGTACTTC
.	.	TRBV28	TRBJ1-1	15	CASSLRYRRNTEAFF	TGTGCCAGCAGTTTAAGGTACAGGCGAAACACTGAAGCTTTCTTT
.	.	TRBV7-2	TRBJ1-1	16	CASSSDAAGLNTEAFF	TGTGCCAGCAGCTCCGACGCGGCGGGGCTGAACACTGAAGCTTTCTTT